This TCR beta chain is from a study of Ad26.COV2.S vaccination and SARS-CoV-2 variants. Overall study context: Within the COV1001 Ad26.COV2.S trial arm, the donor was enrolled.

With 1 base removed from V and 5 bases from J, the gap between germline ends came to 5 bases. Germline V gene sequence: CDR1 SGHAT, CDR2 FQNNGV. This CDR3 spans 12 amino acids. This table comes from immunoSEQ multiplex PCR, and its TCRdb copy is limited to in-frame clones, with some not included. The sample carries 300,000 to 400,000 clones, 86% recorded once. Treatment described: 15 to 20 received Ad26.COV2.S at low or high dose, single or two shots; several received placebo; per-sample allocation not given. On day 63 after the first injection, vaccine and placebo recipients gave samples. This chain links TRBV11-2 with TRBJ1-2; D not resolved. The source was peripheral blood, collected in a trial of Ad26.COV2.S vaccine versus placebo. The origin of this receptor is a person between 18 and 65 years old who received the Ad26.COV2.S COVID-19 vaccine or a placebo. This chain's CDR3 is CASSLGSYGYTF. The CDR3 region has the DNA TGTGCCAGCAGCTTAGGCAGTTATGGCTACACCTTC. Looking up the rest from reference TRBV11-2 and TRBJ1-2 gives the full variable domain: EAGVAQSPRYKIIEKRQSVAFWCNPISGHATLYWYQQILGQGPKLLIQFQNNGVVDDSQLPKDRFSAERLKGVDSTLKIQPAKLEDSAVYLCASSLGSYGYTFGSGTRLTVV.